This T cell receptor (beta chain) appears in the sequencing data of a study of shared clonotypes between healthy human individuals. The assay was immunoSEQ multiplex PCR, and TCRdb's table has in-frame clones only and misses some. The repertoire consists of some 2,100,000 clones, with 90% to 96% occurring once and the leading ten covering approximately 0.13%. Overall study results and limits: Sample collection involved blood only; tissue repertoires are likely different. Rarefaction indicated that sorted-subset sequencing remained incomplete although depth was large.

CDR3 length: 14 amino acids. J gave up 4 bases and V 10 bases, and 12 bases lay outside the gene matches. Per germline, CDR1 SNHLY and CDR2 FYNNEI. Concerning this clone itself: Its antigen is not identified.

Only Caucasian adults living in Nashville, Tennessee made up the donor group. Splitting of CD4+ cells produced CD45RA+ naive and CD45RA-negative memory subsets. The sequence came from a man aged 18 to 29 in good health. The chain employs TRBV2 and TRBJ2-7; 8 bases fit TRBD1. The material sequenced was naive CD4+ T cells sorted from blood. Subset meaning: CD45RA+ positively selected. The DNA of the CDR3 is TGTGCCACCGGGGAGCGGACAGGGATTTACGAGCAGTACTTC. It specifies CATGERTGIYEQYF.